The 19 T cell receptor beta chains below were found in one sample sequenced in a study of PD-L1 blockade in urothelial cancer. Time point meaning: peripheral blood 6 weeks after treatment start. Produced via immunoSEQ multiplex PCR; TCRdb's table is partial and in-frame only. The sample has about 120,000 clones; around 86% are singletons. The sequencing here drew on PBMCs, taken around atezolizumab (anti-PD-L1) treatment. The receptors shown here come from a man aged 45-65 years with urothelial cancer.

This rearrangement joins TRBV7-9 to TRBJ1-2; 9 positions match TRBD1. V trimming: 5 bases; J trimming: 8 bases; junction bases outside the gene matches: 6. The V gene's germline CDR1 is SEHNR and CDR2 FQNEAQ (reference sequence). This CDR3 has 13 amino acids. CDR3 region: CASSRTGAGGYTF. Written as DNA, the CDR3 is TGTGCCAGCAGCAGGACAGGGGCGGGCGGCTACACCTTC. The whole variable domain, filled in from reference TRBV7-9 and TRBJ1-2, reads DTGVSQNPRHKITKRGQNVTFRCDPISEHNRLYWYRQTLGQGPEFLTYFQNEAQLEKSRLLSDRFSAERPKGSFSTLEIQRTEQGDSAMYLCASSRTGAGGYTFGSGTRLTVV.

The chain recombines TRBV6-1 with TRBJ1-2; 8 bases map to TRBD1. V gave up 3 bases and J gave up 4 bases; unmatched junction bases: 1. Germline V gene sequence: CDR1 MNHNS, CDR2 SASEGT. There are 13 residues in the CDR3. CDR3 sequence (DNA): TGTGCCAGCAGTGAGCAGGGGGCCTATGGCTACACCTTC. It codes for CASSEQGAYGYTF.

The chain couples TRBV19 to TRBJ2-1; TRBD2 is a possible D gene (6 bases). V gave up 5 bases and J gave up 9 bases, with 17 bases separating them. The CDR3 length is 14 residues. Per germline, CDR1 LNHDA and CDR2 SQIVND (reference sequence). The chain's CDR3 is CASSARGAVSEQFF. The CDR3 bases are TGTGCCAGTAGTGCTCGCGGGGCCGTAAGTGAGCAGTTCTTC. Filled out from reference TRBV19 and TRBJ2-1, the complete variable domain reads DGGITQSPKYLFRKEGQNVTLSCEQNLNHDAMYWYRQDPGQGLRLIYYSQIVNDFQKGDIAEGYSVSREKKESFPLTVTSAQKNPTAFYLCASSARGAVSEQFFGPGTRLTVL.

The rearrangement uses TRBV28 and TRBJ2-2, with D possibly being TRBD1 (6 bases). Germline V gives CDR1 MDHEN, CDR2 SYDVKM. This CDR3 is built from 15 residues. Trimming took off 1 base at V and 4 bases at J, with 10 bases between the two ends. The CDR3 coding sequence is TGTGCCAGCAGTTTATATGACAGGTCCACCGGGGAGCTGTTTTTT. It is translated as CASSLYDRSTGELFF.

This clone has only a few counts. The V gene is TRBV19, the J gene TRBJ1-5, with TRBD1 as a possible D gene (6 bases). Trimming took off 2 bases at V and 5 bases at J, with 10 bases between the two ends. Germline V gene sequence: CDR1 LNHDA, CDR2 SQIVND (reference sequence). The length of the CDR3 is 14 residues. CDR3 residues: CASSIFRGDQPQHF. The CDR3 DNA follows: TGTGCCAGTAGTATATTCAGGGGAGATCAGCCCCAGCATTTT.

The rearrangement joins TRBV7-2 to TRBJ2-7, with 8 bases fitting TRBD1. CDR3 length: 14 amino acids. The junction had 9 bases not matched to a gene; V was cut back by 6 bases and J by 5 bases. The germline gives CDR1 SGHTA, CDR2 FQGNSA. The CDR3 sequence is CASSPGQEYHEQYF. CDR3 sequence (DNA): TGTGCCAGCAGTCCGGGACAGGAGTACCACGAGCAGTACTTC.

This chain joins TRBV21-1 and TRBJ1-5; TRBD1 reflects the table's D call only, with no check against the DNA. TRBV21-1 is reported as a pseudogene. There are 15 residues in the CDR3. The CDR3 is CASSRLDTSNQPQHF. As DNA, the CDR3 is TGTGCCAGCAGCAGATTGGACACTAGCAATCAGCCCCAGCATTTT.

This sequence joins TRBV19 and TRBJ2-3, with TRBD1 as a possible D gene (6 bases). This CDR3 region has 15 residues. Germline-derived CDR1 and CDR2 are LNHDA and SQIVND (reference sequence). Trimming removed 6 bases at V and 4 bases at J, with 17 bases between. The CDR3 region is CASRTQGRGSDTQYF. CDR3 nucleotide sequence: TGTGCCAGTAGAACACAGGGAAGGGGTTCAGATACGCAGTATTTT. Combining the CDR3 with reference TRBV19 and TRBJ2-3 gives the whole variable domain DGGITQSPKYLFRKEGQNVTLSCEQNLNHDAMYWYRQDPGQGLRLIYYSQIVNDFQKGDIAEGYSVSREKKESFPLTVTSAQKNPTAFYLCASRTQGRGSDTQYFGPGTRLTVL.

The DNA of the CDR3 is TGTGCCAGCAGCTTGGATAGCACAGCTTTCTTT. Its translation: CASSLDSTAFF. V usage is TRBV5-6 and J usage is TRBJ1-1; D gene ambiguous. The CDR3 totals 11 residues. The germline V gene encodes CDR1 SGHDT and CDR2 YYEEEE. V was cut by 0 bases and J by 10 bases, with 7 bases left in between.

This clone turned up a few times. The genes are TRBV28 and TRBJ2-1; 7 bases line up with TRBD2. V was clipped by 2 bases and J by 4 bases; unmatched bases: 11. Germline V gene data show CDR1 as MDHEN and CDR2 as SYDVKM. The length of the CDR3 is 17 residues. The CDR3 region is CASSLRLAPYGYNEQFF. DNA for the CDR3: TGTGCCAGCAGTTTACGACTAGCCCCGTATGGTTACAATGAGCAGTTCTTC.

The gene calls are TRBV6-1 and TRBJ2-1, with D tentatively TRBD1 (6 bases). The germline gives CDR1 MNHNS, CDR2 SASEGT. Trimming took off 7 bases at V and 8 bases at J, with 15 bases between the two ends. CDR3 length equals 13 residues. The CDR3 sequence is CASKLLQGDEQFF. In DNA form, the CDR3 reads TGTGCCAGCAAATTATTACAGGGAGATGAGCAGTTCTTC.

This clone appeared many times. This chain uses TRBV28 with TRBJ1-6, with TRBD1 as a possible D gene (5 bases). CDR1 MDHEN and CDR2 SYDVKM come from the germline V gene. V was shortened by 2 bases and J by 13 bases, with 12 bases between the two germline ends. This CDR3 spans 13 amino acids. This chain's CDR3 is CASSLKPGLPLHF. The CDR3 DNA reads TGTGCCAGCAGTTTAAAACCGGGACTCCCCCTCCACTTT.

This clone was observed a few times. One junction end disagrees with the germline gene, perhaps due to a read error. The CDR3 loop reads CASSPLSTEAFF. CDR3 nucleotide sequence: TGTGCCAGCTCTCCACTGAGCACTGAAGCTTTCTTT. The rearrangement joins TRBV18 to TRBJ1-1, with D unresolved. CDR3 length: 12 amino acids. Germline V gene data show CDR1 as KGHSH and CDR2 as LQKENI.

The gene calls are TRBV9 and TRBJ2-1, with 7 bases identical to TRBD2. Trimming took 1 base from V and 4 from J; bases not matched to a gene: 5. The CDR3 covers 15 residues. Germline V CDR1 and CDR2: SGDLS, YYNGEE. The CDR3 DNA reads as TGTGCCAGCAGCGTAAGCGGGGTACAATACAATGAGCAGTTCTTC. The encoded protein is CASSVSGVQYNEQFF.

CDR3 protein: CASTPGGDTEAFF. The DNA for the CDR3 is TGTGCCAGCACCCCCGGGGGGGACACTGAAGCTTTCTTT. The chain is built from TRBV28 and TRBJ1-1; possibly TRBD1 for D (5 bases). CDR1 and CDR2 from the germline V gene are MDHEN and SYDVKM. The germline V and J ends were trimmed by 7 bases and 3 bases, with 12 bases remaining between them. The CDR3 has 13 residues.

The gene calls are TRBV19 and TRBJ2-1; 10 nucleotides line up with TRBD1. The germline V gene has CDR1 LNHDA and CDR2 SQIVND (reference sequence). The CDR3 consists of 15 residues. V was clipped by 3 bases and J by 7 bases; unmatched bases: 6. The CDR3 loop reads CASSIEDRGWNEQFF. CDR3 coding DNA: TGTGCCAGTAGTATTGAGGACAGGGGGTGGAATGAGCAGTTCTTC.

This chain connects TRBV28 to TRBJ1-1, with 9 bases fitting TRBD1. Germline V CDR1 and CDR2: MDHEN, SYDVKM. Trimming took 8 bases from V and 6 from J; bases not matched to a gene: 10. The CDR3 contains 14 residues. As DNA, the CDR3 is TGTGCCAGCCTGACAGGGGGTAAGCGCGCTGAAGCTTTCTTT. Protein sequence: CASLTGGKRAEAFF.

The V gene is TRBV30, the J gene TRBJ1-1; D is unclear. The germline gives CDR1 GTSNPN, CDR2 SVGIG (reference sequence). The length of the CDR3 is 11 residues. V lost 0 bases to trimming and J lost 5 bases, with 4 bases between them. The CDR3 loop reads CAWSVQTEAFF. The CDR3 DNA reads TGTGCCTGGAGTGTACAAACTGAAGCTTTCTTT.

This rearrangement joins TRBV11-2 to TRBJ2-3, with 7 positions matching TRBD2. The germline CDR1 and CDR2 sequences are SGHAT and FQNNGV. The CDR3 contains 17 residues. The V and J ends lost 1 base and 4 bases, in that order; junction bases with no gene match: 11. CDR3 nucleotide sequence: TGTGCCAGCAGCTTAGTGGGAGGGCCCGGCTTGGCAGATACGCAGTATTTT. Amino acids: CASSLVGGPGLADTQYF.